These T cell receptor beta chains were read from a single sample in a study of shared clonotypes between healthy human individuals. Data came from immunoSEQ multiplex PCR; TCRdb stores just in-frame clones and leaves some out. Of about 2.1 million clones in the sample, 90% to 95% were seen once. Material for sequencing was naive CD8+ T cells from PBMCs. Receptors were obtained from a man between 18 and 35 years old in good health. Some clones in this sample may be carry-over from other donors' samples. Each CDR3 is given with its conserved first and last residue. A D gene is named only where the DNA matches it firmly.

j_gene	d_gene	v_gene	CDR3aa	CDR3nt
TRBJ1-5	NA	TRBV19	CASTSSNQPQHF	TGTGCCAGTACCTCGAGCAATCAGCCCCAGCATTTT
TRBJ2-7	NA	TRBV7-8	CASSSSGTHYEQYF	TGTGCCAGCAGCTCCTCCGGGACCCACTACGAGCAGTACTTC
TRBJ2-7	NA	TRBV6-6	CASSLPSRRGQNEQYF	TGTGCCAGCAGTCTACCCAGCAGGAGGGGTCAGAACGAGCAGTACTTC
TRBJ2-7	TRBD1	TRBV27	CASSLVGQGLAEQYF	TGTGCCAGCAGTTTGGTCGGACAGGGGTTAGCCGAGCAGTACTTC
TRBJ2-1	NA	TRBV7-9	CASSGGATYNEQFF	TGTGCCAGCAGTGGCGGGGCGACCTACAATGAGCAGTTCTTC
TRBJ1-1	NA	TRBV28	CASRSLAEGISNTEAFF	TGTGCCAGCAGGTCCCTCGCCGAGGGCATATCGAACACTGAAGCTTTCTTT
TRBJ1-1	NA	TRBV4-2	CASSQDYPLYTEAFF	TGTGCCAGCAGCCAAGACTACCCTCTCTACACTGAAGCTTTCTTT
TRBJ2-7	NA	TRBV27	CASSLRDTGYEQYF	TGTGCCAGCAGTCTCAGGGATACAGGCTACGAGCAGTACTTC
TRBJ2-1	NA	TRBV11-3	CASSLRAGPYNEQFF	TGTGCCAGCAGCTTACGGGCAGGCCCCTACAATGAGCAGTTCTTC
TRBJ2-1	TRBD2	TRBV11-2	CASSLEWLAGSDEQFF	TGTGCCAGCAGCTTAGAGTGGCTAGCGGGAAGCGATGAGCAGTTCTTC
TRBJ2-3	TRBD2	TRBV5-1	CASTVTSGRTDTQYF	TGCGCCAGCACCGTGACTAGCGGACGCACGGATACGCAGTATTTT
TRBJ1-1	NA	TRBV9	CASSVGGPTEAFF	TGTGCCAGCAGCGTTGGAGGGCCCACTGAAGCTTTCTTT
TRBJ1-4	NA	TRBV5-4	CASSPEGEYEKLFF	TGTGCCAGCAGCCCGGAGGGGGAATATGAAAAACTGTTTTTT
TRBJ2-1	TRBD2	TRBV14	CASSPERGRAHEQFF	TGTGCCAGCAGTCCCGAGCGGGGGAGGGCCCATGAGCAGTTCTTC
TRBJ2-7	NA	TRBV9	CASSGFGASYEQYF	TGTGCCAGCAGCGGATTTGGGGCCTCCTACGAGCAGTACTTC